This TCR beta chain was recovered during a study of breast tumors, draining lymph nodes, adjacent tissues. TCRdb fed the multiplex PCR reads into MiXCR, producing one record per CDR3 protein. The sample holds 150,000 to 200,000 distinct CDR3 sequences, 30% to 35% seen once. Trimming removed 3 bases at V and 4 bases at J, with 12 bases between. Germline CDR1 is DFQATT and CDR2 is SNEGSKA (reference sequence). This CDR3 is built from 13 residues. Breast cancer patients provided tissue from their axillary draining lymph nodes. This clonotype has at least ten counts. What it recognizes is unknown. Study results and caveats: Most tumor T cells seemingly derive from lymph node, then expand in tumor. The lymph node origin of tumor T cells was framed as consistent with a hypothesis, not demonstrated.

The rearrangement uses TRBV20-1 and TRBJ1-2; a weak D match, TRBD1 (5 bases). This TCR derives from a female donor with breast cancer. Some clones in this sample may be carry-over from other donors' samples. The sequencing input was axillary lymph node tissue. The CDR3 DNA sequence: TGCAGTGCTAGTTCAAGGGGTTCCTATGGCTACACCTTC. Translating it yields CSASSRGSYGYTF.